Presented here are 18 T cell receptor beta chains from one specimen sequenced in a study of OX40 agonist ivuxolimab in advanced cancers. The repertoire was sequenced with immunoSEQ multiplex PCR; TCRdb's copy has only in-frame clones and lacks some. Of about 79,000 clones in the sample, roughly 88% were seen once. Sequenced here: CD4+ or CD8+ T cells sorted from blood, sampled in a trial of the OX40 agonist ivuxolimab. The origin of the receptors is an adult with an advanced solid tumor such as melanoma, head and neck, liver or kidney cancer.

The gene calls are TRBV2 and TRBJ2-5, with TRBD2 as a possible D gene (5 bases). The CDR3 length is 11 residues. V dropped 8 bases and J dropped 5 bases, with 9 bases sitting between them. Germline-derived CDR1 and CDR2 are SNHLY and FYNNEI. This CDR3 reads CASAPGETQYF. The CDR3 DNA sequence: TGTGCCAGCGCCCCGGGGGAGACCCAGTACTTC.

CDR3 loop: CASSTGYSTEAFF. CDR3 DNA sequence: TGTGCCAGCAGCACAGGGTACAGCACTGAAGCTTTCTTT. The V call is TRBV13, the J call TRBJ1-1, with a possible D match to TRBD1 (6 bases). Germline lookup yields CDR1 PRHDT and CDR2 FYEKMQ (reference sequence). This CDR3 has 13 residues. The V end lost 5 bases, the J end lost 4 bases, and 11 bases lay between the germline ends.

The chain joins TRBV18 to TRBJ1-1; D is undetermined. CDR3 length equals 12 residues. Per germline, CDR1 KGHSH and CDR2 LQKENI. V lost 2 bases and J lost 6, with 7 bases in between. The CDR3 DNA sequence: TGTGCCAGCTCACCAACACGGGCTGAAGCTTTCTTT. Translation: CASSPTRAEAFF.

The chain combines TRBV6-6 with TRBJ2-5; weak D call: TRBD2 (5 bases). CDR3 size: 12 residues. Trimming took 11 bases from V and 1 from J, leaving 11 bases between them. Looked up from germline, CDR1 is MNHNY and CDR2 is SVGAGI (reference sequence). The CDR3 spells CAARGAQETQYF. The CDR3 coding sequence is TGTGCCGCACGGGGAGCCCAAGAGACCCAGTACTTC.

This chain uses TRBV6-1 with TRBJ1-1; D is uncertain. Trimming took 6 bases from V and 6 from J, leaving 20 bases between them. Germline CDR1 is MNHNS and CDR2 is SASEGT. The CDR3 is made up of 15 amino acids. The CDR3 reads CASSPGQFSKAEAFF. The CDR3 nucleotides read TGTGCCAGCAGCCCTGGCCAGTTCTCAAAGGCTGAAGCTTTCTTT.

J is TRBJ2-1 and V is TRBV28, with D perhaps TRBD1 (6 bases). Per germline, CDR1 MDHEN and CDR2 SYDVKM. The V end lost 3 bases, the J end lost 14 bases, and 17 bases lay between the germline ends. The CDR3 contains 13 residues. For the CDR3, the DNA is TGTGCCAGCAGTTTTAGGGCACAGGGATCGGAGTTCTTC. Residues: CASSFRAQGSEFF.

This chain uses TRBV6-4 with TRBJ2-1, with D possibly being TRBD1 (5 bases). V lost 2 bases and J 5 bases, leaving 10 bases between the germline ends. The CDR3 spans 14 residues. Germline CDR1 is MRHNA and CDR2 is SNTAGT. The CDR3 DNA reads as TGTGCCAGCAGTGACGTGGCAGGGAACAATGAGCAGTTCTTC. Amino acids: CASSDVAGNNEQFF.

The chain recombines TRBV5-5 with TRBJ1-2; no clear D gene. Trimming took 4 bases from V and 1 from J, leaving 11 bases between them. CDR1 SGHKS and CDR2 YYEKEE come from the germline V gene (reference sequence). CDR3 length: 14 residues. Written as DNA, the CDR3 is TGTGCCAGCAGCCAGACTCCCAGTAACTATGGCTACACCTTC. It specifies CASSQTPSNYGYTF.

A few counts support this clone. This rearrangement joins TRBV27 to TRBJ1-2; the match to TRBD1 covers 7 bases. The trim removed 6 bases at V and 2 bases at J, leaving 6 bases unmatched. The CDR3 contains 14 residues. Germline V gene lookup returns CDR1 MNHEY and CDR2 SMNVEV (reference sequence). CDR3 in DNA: TGTGCCAGCAGAAGACAGGGATTGAACTATGGCTACACCTTC. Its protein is CASRRQGLNYGYTF.

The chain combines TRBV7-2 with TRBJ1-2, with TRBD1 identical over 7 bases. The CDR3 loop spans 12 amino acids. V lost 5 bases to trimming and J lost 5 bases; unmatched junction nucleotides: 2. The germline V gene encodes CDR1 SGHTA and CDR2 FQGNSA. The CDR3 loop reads CASSRDSYGYTF. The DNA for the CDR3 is TGTGCCAGCAGCAGGGACAGTTATGGCTACACCTTC.

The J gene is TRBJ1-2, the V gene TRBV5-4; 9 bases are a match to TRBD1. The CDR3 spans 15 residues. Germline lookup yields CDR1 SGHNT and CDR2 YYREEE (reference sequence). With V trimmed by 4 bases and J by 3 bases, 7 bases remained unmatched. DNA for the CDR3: TGTGCCAGCAGCCTGGAGGGACAGGGCTACTATGGCTACACCTTC. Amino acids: CASSLEGQGYYGYTF.

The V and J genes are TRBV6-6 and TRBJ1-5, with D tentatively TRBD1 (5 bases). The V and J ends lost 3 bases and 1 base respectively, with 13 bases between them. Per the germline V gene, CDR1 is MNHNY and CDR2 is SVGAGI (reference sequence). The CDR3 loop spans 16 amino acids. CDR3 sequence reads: CASSYVRGISNQPQHF. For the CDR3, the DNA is TGTGCCAGCAGTTATGTGAGGGGCATAAGCAATCAGCCCCAGCATTTT.

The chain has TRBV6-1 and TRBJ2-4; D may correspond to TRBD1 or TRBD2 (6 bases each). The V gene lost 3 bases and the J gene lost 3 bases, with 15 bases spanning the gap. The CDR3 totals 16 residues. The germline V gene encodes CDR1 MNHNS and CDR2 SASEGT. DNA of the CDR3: TGTGCCAGCAGTGATATGGGGGGCAAGGGCAAAAACATTCAGTACTTC. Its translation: CASSDMGGKGKNIQYF.

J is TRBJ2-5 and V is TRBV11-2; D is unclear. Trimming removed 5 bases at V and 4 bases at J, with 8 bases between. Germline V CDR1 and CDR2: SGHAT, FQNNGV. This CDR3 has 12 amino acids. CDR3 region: CASSPNLETQYF. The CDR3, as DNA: TGTGCCAGCAGCCCCAATTTAGAGACCCAGTACTTC.

The CDR3 DNA reads as TGTGCCAGCTCCCAGGGGGACACGCCCAACTATGGCTACACCTTC. It translates to CASSQGDTPNYGYTF. The chain employs TRBV18 and TRBJ1-2, with 7 bases matching TRBD1. The CDR3 runs to 15 residues. The V gene end was trimmed by 6 bases and the J gene end by 2 bases; junction bases not matched to a gene: 9. Germline V gene sequence: CDR1 KGHSH, CDR2 LQKENI.

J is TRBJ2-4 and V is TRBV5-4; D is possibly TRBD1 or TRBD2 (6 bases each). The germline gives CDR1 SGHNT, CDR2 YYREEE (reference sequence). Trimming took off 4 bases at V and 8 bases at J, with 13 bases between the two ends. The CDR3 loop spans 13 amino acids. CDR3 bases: TGTGCCAGCAGCCCCGGGGGCGAACACATTCAGTACTTC. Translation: CASSPGGEHIQYF.

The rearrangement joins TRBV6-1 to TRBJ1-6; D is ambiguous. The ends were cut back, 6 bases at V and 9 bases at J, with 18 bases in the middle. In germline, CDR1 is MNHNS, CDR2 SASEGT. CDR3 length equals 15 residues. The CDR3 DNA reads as TGTGCCAGCAGGAGGGCCGGTGACAACACTTCACCCCTCCACTTT. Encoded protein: CASRRAGDNTSPLHF.

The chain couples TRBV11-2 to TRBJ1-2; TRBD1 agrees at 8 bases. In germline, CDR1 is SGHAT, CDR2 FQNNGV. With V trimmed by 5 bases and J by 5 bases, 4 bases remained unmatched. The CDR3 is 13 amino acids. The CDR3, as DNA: TGTGCCAGCAGCCGGGGACAGGCTTATGGCTACACCTTC. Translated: CASSRGQAYGYTF. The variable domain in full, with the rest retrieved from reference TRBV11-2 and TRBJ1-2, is EAGVAQSPRYKIIEKRQSVAFWCNPISGHATLYWYQQILGQGPKLLIQFQNNGVVDDSQLPKDRFSAERLKGVDSTLKIQPAKLEDSAVYLCASSRGQAYGYTFGSGTRLTVV.